Listed below are T cell receptor beta chains from one sample, sequenced in a study of CD8+CD57+ T cells in acquired aplastic anemia. TCRdb reprocessed the reads with MiXCR, giving one entry per CDR3 protein. The sample yields 75,000 to 90,000 distinct CDR3 sequences, roughly half seen once. Sequenced: sorted CD4+, CD8+, or CD8+CD57+ T cells (not recorded which) from PBMCs. The receptors were gathered from a human donor in good health, serving as a control. Each CDR3 is given with its conserved first and last residue. The D gene is left open where the match is weak. Clone size appears in some rows only: once, few, many, or a class for an expanded clone.

d_gene,abundance,j_gene,v_gene,len,CDR3nt,CDR3aa
-,-,TRBJ1-1,TRBV28,14,TGTGCCAGCAGTCTAACCGGGACGAACACTGAAGCTTTCTTT,CASSLTGTNTEAFF
-,many,TRBJ1-6,TRBV7-9,15,TGTGCCAGCAGCCACAACTCACAAAGGAATTCACCCCTCCACTTT,CASSHNSQRNSPLHF
TRBD1,-,TRBJ2-1,TRBV6-5,15,TGTGCCAGCAGTTACGGACAGGGTCTCAACAATGAGCAGTTCTTC,CASSYGQGLNNEQFF
-,-,TRBJ2-2,TRBV7-2,13,TGTGCCAGCAGCCCCACGGGCGCCGGGGAGCTGTTTTTT,CASSPTGAGELFF
-,-,TRBJ1-3,TRBV29-1,13,TGCAGCGTGCACTCAGGGTCTGGAAACACCATATATTTT,CSVHSGSGNTIYF
-,-,TRBJ1-1,TRBV10-3,14,TGTGCCATCAGATCCGACAGGAAGAACACTGAAGCTTTCTTT,CAIRSDRKNTEAFF
TRBD1,many,TRBJ1-2,TRBV9,14,TGTGCCAGCAGCCCGGACAGGGGGGGAAATGGCTACACCTTC,CASSPDRGGNGYTF
-,many,TRBJ2-7,TRBV3-1,12,TGTGCCAGCAGCCAAGGGTTTTACGAGCAGTACTTC,CASSQGFYEQYF
TRBD1,-,TRBJ1-6,TRBV10-3,13,TGTGCCATCAAGGGGGGACAGGAGGTACCCCTCCACTTT,CAIKGGQEVPLHF
-,-,TRBJ1-2,TRBV19,14,TGTGCCAGTAGTATAGGTCAGCGGTTCAGTGGCTACACCTTC,CASSIGQRFSGYTF
TRBD1,few,TRBJ2-7,TRBV2,13,TGTGCCAGCAGTGTGGGACAGGGCTACGAGCAGTACTTC,CASSVGQGYEQYF
-,once,TRBJ1-1,TRBV4-3,15,TGCGCCAGCAGGGAGGGGTCCTTCGAGAACACTGAAGCTTTCTTT,CASREGSFENTEAFF
-,-,TRBJ2-6,TRBV25-1,13,TGTGCCAGCGGACCGGGCGGGGCCAACGTCCTGACTTTC,CASGPGGANVLTF
-,-,TRBJ1-2,TRBV27,16,TGTGCCAGCAGTGTCGGGAGGGACGTAAGCTACTGTGGCTACACCTTC,CASSVGRDVSYCGYTF
TRBD2,-,TRBJ2-3,TRBV7-6,15,TGTTCCAGCAGCATTACTAGCGGGAGGAAAGATACGCAGTATTTT,CSSSITSGRKDTQYF
TRBD1,many,TRBJ2-7,TRBV29-1,12,TGCAGCGCACAACACCCCGGGACAGGGTTTGGCTTC,CSAQHPGTGFGF
-,-,TRBJ2-4,TRBV3-1,11,TGTGCCAGCAGCCAAGGTGGCATTCAGTACTTC,CASSQGGIQYF
TRBD2,-,TRBJ2-5,TRBV7-2,14,TGTGCCAGCAGCTTTAGCGGGGGGGCCGGGACCCAGTACTTC,CASSFSGGAGTQYF
-,-,TRBJ1-5,TRBV15,13,TGTGCCACCAGCAGAGGTGTCGAGGCGCCCCAGCATTTT,CATSRGVEAPQHF
-,-,TRBJ2-7,TRBV29-1,13,TGCAGCGTAACACAGGGCGATCGCTACGAGCAGTACTTC,CSVTQGDRYEQYF
-,many,TRBJ2-7,TRBV29-1,11,TGCAGCGTTGTGGACTTGGGGTTGAAGTACTTC,CSVVDLGLKYF
-,-,TRBJ1-6,TRBV10-3,14,TGTGCCATCAGTGAGGGGGTGCTTAATTCACCCCTCCACTTT,CAISEGVLNSPLHF
-,-,TRBJ1-1,TRBV27,14,TGTGCCAGCAGTTTATTGGCATCCAACACTGAAGCTTTCTTT,CASSLLASNTEAFF
TRBD1,-,TRBJ1-3,TRBV2,15,TGTGCCAGCAGCGATGGACAGGGGGCCGGAAACACCATATATTTT,CASSDGQGAGNTIYF
-,-,TRBJ1-1,TRBV6-5,15,TGTGCCAGCAGTTACTATGGGGAGACGAACACTGAAGCTTTCTTT,CASSYYGETNTEAFF
-,many,TRBJ1-1,TRBV7-9,15,TGTGCCAGCAGCATTGCCGGGGGCGCGGGAACTGAAGCTTTCTTT,CASSIAGGAGTEAFF
-,few,TRBJ2-3,TRBV10-1,15,TGCGCCAGCAGTGAGTCTAGCGTGGCCACAGATACGCAGTATTTT,CASSESSVATDTQYF
TRBD1,-,TRBJ1-2,TRBV9,12,TGTGCCAGCAGCATACGACAGGGAGGCTACACCTTC,CASSIRQGGYTF
TRBD2,-,TRBJ2-3,TRBV2,19,TGTGCCAGCAGTGAAGGACTAGCGGGAGTGTGGGGGGTTAGGCATGAGCAGTATTTT,CASSEGLAGVWGVRHEQYF
-,-,TRBJ2-2,TRBV29-1,15,TGCAGCGTTGTGGTGACACGGCATCGAGCCGGGGAGCTGTTTTTT,CSVVVTRHRAGELFF
-,once,TRBJ1-5,TRBV10-1,13,TGCGCCAGCAGTGATTCAAAGTTTCAGCCCCAGCATTTT,CASSDSKFQPQHF
-,-,TRBJ2-1,TRBV29-1,13,TGCAGCAGTTTGGGCGGGATTGGCAATGAGCAGTTCTTC,CSSLGGIGNEQFF
TRBD2,few,TRBJ2-4,TRBV28,15,TGTGCCAGCAGGACCCAGGGAGGGACCAAAAACATTCAGTACTTC,CASRTQGGTKNIQYF
-,-,TRBJ2-7,TRBV25-1,14,TGTGCCAGCAGTGAATTGGGGGCCCCCTACGAGCAGTACTTC,CASSELGAPYEQYF
TRBD2,many,TRBJ2-1,TRBV2,15,TGTGCCAGCAGTGGAGGGCTAGCGGGGTACAATGAGCAGTTCTTC,CASSGGLAGYNEQFF
-,-,TRBJ1-6,TRBV6-1,14,TGTGCCAGCAGTGCAGGGCCATATAATTCACCCCTCCACTTT,CASSAGPYNSPLHF
-,-,TRBJ1-3,TRBV7-4,15,TGTGCCAGCAGCCCGGAAATTGAGGCTGGAAACACCATATATTTT,CASSPEIEAGNTIYF
TRBD2,once,TRBJ2-3,TRBV25-1,17,TGTGCCAGCAGCCAAAGCCGACTAGCGGGAGCGGGTGATACGCAGTATTTT,CASSQSRLAGAGDTQYF
-,few,TRBJ2-1,TRBV10-3,13,TGTGCCAGCAGCCTTACGGGGAGTAGTGAGCAGTTCTTC,CASSLTGSSEQFF
-,-,TRBJ1-2,TRBV20-1,11,TGCAGTGCTGTATATGGATATGGCTACACCTTC,CSAVYGYGYTF
TRBD1,-,TRBJ1-2,TRBV19,14,TGTGCCAGTAGTAAGGGACAGGCGTGGTCTGGCTACACCTTC,CASSKGQAWSGYTF
TRBD2,-,TRBJ2-1,TRBV19,18,TGTGCCAGTACCGGGACTAGCGGGGAGCGGGGCTCCTACAATGAGCAGTTCTTC,CASTGTSGERGSYNEQFF
TRBD2,few,TRBJ2-2,TRBV9,18,TGTGCCAGCAGCGACGGGACTAGCGTTTACCGGAACACCGGGGAGCTGTTTTTT,CASSDGTSVYRNTGELFF
-,many,TRBJ2-7,TRBV9,14,TGTGCCAGCAGCGTCCAGGACGGGTTCTACGAGCAGTACTTC,CASSVQDGFYEQYF
-,-,TRBJ1-2,TRBV19,13,TGTGCCAGTAGGATACCGGGATTAGATGGCTACACCTTC,CASRIPGLDGYTF
-,many,TRBJ2-5,TRBV30,12,TGTGCCTCGTTGGACAAGCAAGAGACCCAGTACTTC,CASLDKQETQYF
-,many,TRBJ1-2,TRBV6-1,14,TGTGCCAGCAAGGACAAGTGGGGTCTTTATGGCTACACCTTC,CASKDKWGLYGYTF